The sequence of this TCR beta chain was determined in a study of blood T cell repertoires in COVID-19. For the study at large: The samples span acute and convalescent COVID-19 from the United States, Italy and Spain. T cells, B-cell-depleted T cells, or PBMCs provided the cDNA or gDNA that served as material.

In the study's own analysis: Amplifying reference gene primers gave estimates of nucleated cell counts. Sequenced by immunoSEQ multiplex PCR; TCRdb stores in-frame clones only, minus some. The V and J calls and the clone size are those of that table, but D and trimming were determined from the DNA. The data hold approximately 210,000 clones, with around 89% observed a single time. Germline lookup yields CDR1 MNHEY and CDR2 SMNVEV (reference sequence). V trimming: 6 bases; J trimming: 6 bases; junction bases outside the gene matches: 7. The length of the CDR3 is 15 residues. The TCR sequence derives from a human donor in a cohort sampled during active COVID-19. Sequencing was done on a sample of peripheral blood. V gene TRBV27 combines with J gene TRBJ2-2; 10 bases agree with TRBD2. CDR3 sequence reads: CASRPSGRSAGELFF. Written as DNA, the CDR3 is TGTGCCAGCAGACCTAGCGGGAGATCCGCCGGGGAGCTGTTTTTT.